This T cell receptor (beta chain) was captured in a study of regulatory T cells in long-lasting Graves disease. This clonotype was observed many times. The antigen remains unidentified. HTBI primers from iRepertoire and Arm-PCR of CDR3 regions yielded the TCR beta libraries. TCRdb used MiXCR to reprocess the multiplex PCR reads, holding one entry per CDR3 protein. The sample consists of 450,000 to 500,000 distinct CDR3 sequences, around 15% of them appearing once. Notes on the study in general: Relative to newly diagnosed Graves' patients, persistent ones had lower TCR diversity.

Time point given: newly diagnosed GD, antithyroid drugs for less than 3 months. RNA isolated from PBMCs was used to make the TCR library. J gave up 7 bases and V 3 bases, and 6 bases lay outside the gene matches. The CDR3 loop spans 14 amino acids. Germline CDR1 reads DFQATT; CDR2 reads SNEGSKA (reference sequence). The same data also contributed to another study, on T cells in Graves' hyperthyroidism and ophthalmopathy. From that paper: Uncontrolled infection, other autoimmune disease, pregnancy or lactation barred patients from enrollment. Together with thyroid ultrasound, orbital computed tomography, serum thyroxine and TRAb, clinical symptoms were used for diagnoses. From stable hyperthyroidism, ophthalmopathy was separated by a 13 V-J model.

The chain has TRBV20-1 and TRBJ1-5; 10 nucleotides agree with TRBD1. The sequence was collected from a middle-aged man with Graves disease. Source: peripheral blood mononuclear cells (PBMCs), taken at new diagnosis, from a patient treated with antithyroid drugs. The CDR3 DNA reads TGCAGTGCTAGTGGGACAGGGGCGGGCCAGCCCCAGCATTTT. Residues: CSASGTGAGQPQHF.